This is a list of T cell receptor beta chains from one sample in a study of T cells in Graves' hyperthyroidism and ophthalmopathy. TCRdb passed the multiplex PCR reads through MiXCR, listing each CDR3 protein once. The top ten clones hold around 26% of a sample with around 250,000 distinct CDR3 sequences, about a sixth of them seen once. Sequencing was carried out using blood. The source of these receptors is a woman in her late teens or twenties with Graves' ophthalmopathy. Each CDR3 is given with its conserved first and last residue. D genes are given only for firm matches. The size of a clone is reported for some rows only, either as once, few or many, or as a class for expanded clones.

j_call: TRBJ1-2; d_call: NA; v_call: TRBV6-2/TRBV6-3; clone_size: many; cdr3_nt: TGTGCCAGCAGTTACTCGATTGGGGGGGGCCGAGGATACTATGGCTACACCTTC; cdr3_aa: CASSYSIGGGRGYYGYTF
j_call: TRBJ1-5; d_call: TRBD1; v_call: TRBV28; clone_size: once; cdr3_nt: TGTGCCAGCAGTTCCCTCTCCGGGACAGGGGGAAGTCGGCAGCCCCAGCATTTT; cdr3_aa: CASSSLSGTGGSRQPQHF
j_call: TRBJ2-1; d_call: TRBD2; v_call: TRBV10-2; clone_size: few; cdr3_nt: TGCGCCAGCAGTGGTCTAGCGGGAGGGGTGTACAATGAGCAGTTCTTC; cdr3_aa: CASSGLAGGVYNEQFF
j_call: TRBJ2-1; d_call: NA; v_call: TRBV5-1; clone_size: many; cdr3_nt: TGCGCCAGCAGCTTGAACAACAATGAGCAGTTCTTC; cdr3_aa: CASSLNNNEQFF
j_call: TRBJ1-4; d_call: NA; v_call: TRBV7-9; clone_size: many; cdr3_nt: TGTGCCAGCAGGCCCAAAACGGGTACTGAAAAACTGTTTTTT; cdr3_aa: CASRPKTGTEKLFF
j_call: TRBJ1-4; d_call: NA; v_call: TRBV18; clone_size: many; cdr3_nt: TGTGCCAGCTCACCACCGGGGATCGGAGGGGAAAAACTGTTTTTT; cdr3_aa: CASSPPGIGGEKLFF
j_call: TRBJ1-1; d_call: NA; v_call: TRBV14; clone_size: NA; cdr3_nt: TGTGCCAGCAGCCTGAGGACGGGCGTCGGTATGTATGAAGCTTTCTTT; cdr3_aa: CASSLRTGVGMYEAFF
j_call: TRBJ1-4; d_call: NA; v_call: TRBV7-9; clone_size: many; cdr3_nt: TGTGCCAGCAGCTTAGCTGGGAGGGTAGTTACTAATGAAAAACTGTTTTTT; cdr3_aa: CASSLAGRVVTNEKLFF
j_call: TRBJ2-6; d_call: NA; v_call: TRBV6-1; clone_size: many; cdr3_nt: TGTGCCAGCAGTGAAGTAGGGCTTTCTGGGGCCAACGTCCTGACTTTC; cdr3_aa: CASSEVGLSGANVLTF
j_call: TRBJ2-7; d_call: TRBD2; v_call: TRBV4-1; clone_size: many; cdr3_nt: TGCGCCAGCAGCCAAGGCAGCGGGAGCTACGAGCAGTACTTC; cdr3_aa: CASSQGSGSYEQYF
j_call: TRBJ1-2; d_call: TRBD1; v_call: TRBV27; clone_size: many; cdr3_nt: TGTGCCAGCAGTTCAAGACAGGGGCTCTATGGCTACACCTTC; cdr3_aa: CASSSRQGLYGYTF
j_call: TRBJ1-1; d_call: NA; v_call: TRBV11-3; clone_size: many; cdr3_nt: TGTGCCAGCAGCTTAGTCCCGAGGGTGAACACTGAAGCTTTCTTT; cdr3_aa: CASSLVPRVNTEAFF
j_call: TRBJ2-5; d_call: NA; v_call: TRBV7-8; clone_size: many; cdr3_nt: TGTGCCAGCAGCAACCCACCAGAGACCCAGTACTTC; cdr3_aa: CASSNPPETQYF
j_call: TRBJ2-1; d_call: TRBD2; v_call: TRBV19; clone_size: many; cdr3_nt: TGTGCCAGTAGTATAAGACACCGACTAGCGGGAGTCCGCGCGGACAATGAGCAGTTCTTC; cdr3_aa: CASSIRHRLAGVRADNEQFF
j_call: TRBJ2-5; d_call: TRBD2; v_call: TRBV13; clone_size: many; cdr3_nt: TGTGCCAGCAGCTCCCGAGGAGGCGGGAGATGGGAGACCCAGTACTTC; cdr3_aa: CASSSRGGGRWETQYF
j_call: TRBJ1-1; d_call: NA; v_call: TRBV10-3; clone_size: many; cdr3_nt: TGTGCCATCATGTCAGGGGTAGAGACTGAAGCTTTCTTT; cdr3_aa: CAIMSGVETEAFF
j_call: TRBJ2-1; d_call: TRBD2; v_call: TRBV7-3; clone_size: many; cdr3_nt: TGTGCCAGCAGCTTATTCGGGGGACTAGCGGGATATGAGCAGTTCTTC; cdr3_aa: CASSLFGGLAGYEQFF
j_call: TRBJ2-1; d_call: TRBD1; v_call: TRBV20-1; clone_size: many; cdr3_nt: TGCAGCGTAGGGGGACAGGGGGTAAACAATGAGCAGTTCTTC; cdr3_aa: CSVGGQGVNNEQFF
j_call: TRBJ2-5; d_call: TRBD2; v_call: TRBV7-8; clone_size: many; cdr3_nt: TGTGCCAGCAGCTCGACTAGCGGGGAGCAAGAGACCCAGTACTTC; cdr3_aa: CASSSTSGEQETQYF
j_call: TRBJ1-1; d_call: NA; v_call: TRBV6-2/TRBV6-3; clone_size: many; cdr3_nt: TGTGCCAGCAGTTACCGACCGGGAACTGAAGCTTTCTTT; cdr3_aa: CASSYRPGTEAFF
j_call: TRBJ2-3; d_call: TRBD2; v_call: TRBV20-1; clone_size: many; cdr3_nt: TGCAGTGCCACAGATCGGCAGGGAAGTATTGGGACTAGTGACACAGATACGCAGTATTTT; cdr3_aa: CSATDRQGSIGTSDTDTQYF
j_call: TRBJ2-1; d_call: TRBD1; v_call: TRBV19; clone_size: few; cdr3_nt: TGTGCCAGTAGTATAGGGGGACAGGAGCAGTTCTTC; cdr3_aa: CASSIGGQEQFF
j_call: TRBJ1-2; d_call: NA; v_call: TRBV19; clone_size: NA; cdr3_nt: TGTGCCAGTAACGCGCGTGAACAGGGCCGTCTTAACTATGGCTACACCTTC; cdr3_aa: CASNAREQGRLNYGYTF
j_call: TRBJ1-1; d_call: NA; v_call: TRBV29-1; clone_size: many; cdr3_nt: TGCAGCGTCGAAGCGAGAACTGAAGCTTTCTTT; cdr3_aa: CSVEARTEAFF
j_call: TRBJ1-3; d_call: TRBD1; v_call: TRBV7-7; clone_size: NA; cdr3_nt: TGTGCTAGCAGCTTAGACCAGGGGGCTGACACCATATATTTT; cdr3_aa: CASSLDQGADTIYF
j_call: TRBJ2-1; d_call: NA; v_call: TRBV14; clone_size: many; cdr3_nt: TGTGCCAGCAGCCCATGGGAGGGGGGCTATGAGCAGTTCTTC; cdr3_aa: CASSPWEGGYEQFF
j_call: TRBJ1-1; d_call: NA; v_call: TRBV28; clone_size: many; cdr3_nt: TGTGCCAGCACCATGGGAGGGGAGGGCACTGAAGCTTTCTTT; cdr3_aa: CASTMGGEGTEAFF
j_call: TRBJ1-1; d_call: NA; v_call: TRBV30; clone_size: many; cdr3_nt: TGTGCCTGGAGTCGACCCTGGGGAGGGCAGAACACTGAAGCTTTCTTT; cdr3_aa: CAWSRPWGGQNTEAFF
j_call: TRBJ2-1; d_call: NA; v_call: TRBV11-2; clone_size: NA; cdr3_nt: TGTGCCGGCAGCCCATTAGCAGGAGGGGGCCACAATGAGCAGTTCTTC; cdr3_aa: CAGSPLAGGGHNEQFF
j_call: TRBJ2-7; d_call: TRBD2; v_call: TRBV2; clone_size: many; cdr3_nt: TGTGCCAGCAGTGATGTTTCTAGCGGATACGAGCAGTACTTC; cdr3_aa: CASSDVSSGYEQYF
j_call: TRBJ1-5; d_call: NA; v_call: TRBV11-1; clone_size: NA; cdr3_nt: TGTGCCAGCAGCTTGGACTGGGATCAACCCCAGCATTTT; cdr3_aa: CASSLDWDQPQHF
j_call: TRBJ2-7; d_call: NA; v_call: TRBV12-3/TRBV12-4; clone_size: many; cdr3_nt: TGTGCCAGCAGTGGTGGGACACACAACCTTTACGAGCAGTACTTC; cdr3_aa: CASSGGTHNLYEQYF
j_call: TRBJ2-3; d_call: NA; v_call: TRBV20-1; clone_size: many; cdr3_nt: TGCAGTGCTACCAACCCGACTAGCACAGATACGCAGTATTTT; cdr3_aa: CSATNPTSTDTQYF